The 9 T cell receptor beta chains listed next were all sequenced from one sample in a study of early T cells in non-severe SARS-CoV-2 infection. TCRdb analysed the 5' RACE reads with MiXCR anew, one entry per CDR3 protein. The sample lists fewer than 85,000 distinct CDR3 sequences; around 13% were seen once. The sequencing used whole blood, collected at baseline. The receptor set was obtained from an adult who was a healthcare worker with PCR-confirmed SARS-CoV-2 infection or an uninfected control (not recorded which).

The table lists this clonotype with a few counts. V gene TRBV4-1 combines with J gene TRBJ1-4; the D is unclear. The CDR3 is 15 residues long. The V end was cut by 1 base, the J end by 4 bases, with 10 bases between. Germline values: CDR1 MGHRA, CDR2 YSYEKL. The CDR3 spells CASSQVRPVNEKLFF. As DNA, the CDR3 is TGCGCCAGCAGCCAAGTTCGACCGGTTAATGAAAAACTGTTTTTT.

CDR3 residues: CSVDGPAYGYTF. CDR3 coding DNA: TGCAGCGTTGATGGCCCAGCCTATGGCTACACCTTC. The chain employs TRBV29-1 and TRBJ1-2; D remains unclear. The V end lost 3 bases, the J end lost 4 bases, and 9 bases lay between the germline ends. CDR1 is SQVTM, CDR2 ANQGSEA, per germline. This CDR3 has 12 amino acids.

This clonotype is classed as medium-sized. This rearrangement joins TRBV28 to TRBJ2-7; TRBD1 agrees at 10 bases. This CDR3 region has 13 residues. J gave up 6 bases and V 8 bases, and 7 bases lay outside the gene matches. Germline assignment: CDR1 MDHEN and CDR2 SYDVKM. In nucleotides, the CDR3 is TGTGCCAGCCGCGGACAGGGGGAGGGCGAGCAGTACTTC. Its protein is CASRGQGEGEQYF.

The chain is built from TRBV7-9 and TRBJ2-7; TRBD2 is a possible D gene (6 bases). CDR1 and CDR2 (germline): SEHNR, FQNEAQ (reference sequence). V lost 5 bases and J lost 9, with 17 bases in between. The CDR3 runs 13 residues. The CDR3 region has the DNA TGTGCCAGCAGCCTAGAGGTTTTGGAGGGGCAGTACTTC. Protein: CASSLEVLEGQYF.

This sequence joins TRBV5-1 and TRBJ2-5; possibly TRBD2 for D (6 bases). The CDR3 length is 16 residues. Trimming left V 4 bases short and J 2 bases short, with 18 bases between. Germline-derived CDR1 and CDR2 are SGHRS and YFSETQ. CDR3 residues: CASSRLGGTGQETQYF. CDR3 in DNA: TGCGCCAGCAGCCGGCTGGGGGGAACAGGACAAGAGACCCAGTACTTC.

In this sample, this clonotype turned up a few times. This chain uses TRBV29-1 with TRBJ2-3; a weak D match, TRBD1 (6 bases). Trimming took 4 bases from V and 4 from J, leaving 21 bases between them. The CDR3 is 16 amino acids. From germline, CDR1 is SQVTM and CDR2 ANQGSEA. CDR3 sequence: CSVVGADSWNADTQYF. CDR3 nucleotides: TGCAGCGTTGTGGGGGCAGATTCCTGGAATGCAGATACGCAGTATTTT.

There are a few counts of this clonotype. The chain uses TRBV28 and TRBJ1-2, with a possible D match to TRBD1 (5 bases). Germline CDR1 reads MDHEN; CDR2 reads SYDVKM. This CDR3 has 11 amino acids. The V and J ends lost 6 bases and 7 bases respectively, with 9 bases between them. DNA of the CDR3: TGTGCCAGCAGGGGGGTCGGTGGCTACACCTTC. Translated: CASRGVGGYTF.

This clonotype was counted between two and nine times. The CDR3 here is CASSFLAVSYEQYF. The CDR3 nucleotides read TGTGCCAGCAGTTTCCTAGCGGTTTCCTACGAGCAGTACTTC. The V and J genes are TRBV28 and TRBJ2-7, with 7 bases aligning to TRBD2. The germline V gene encodes CDR1 MDHEN and CDR2 SYDVKM. The junction had 3 bases not matched to a gene; V was cut back by 3 bases and J by 1 base. The CDR3 runs to 14 residues.

This chain's CDR3 is CASSLTSPSNNEQFF. CDR3 in DNA: TGCGCCAGCAGCTTGACGAGTCCCTCGAACAATGAGCAGTTCTTC. V and J are TRBV5-1 and TRBJ2-1; D remains unclear. In germline, CDR1 is SGHRS, CDR2 YFSETQ. This CDR3 spans 15 amino acids. With 1 base removed from V and 5 bases from J, the gap between germline ends came to 13 bases. Full variable domain (remainder filled in from reference TRBV5-1 and TRBJ2-1): KAGVTQTPRYLIKTRGQQVTLSCSPISGHRSVSWYQQTPGQGLQFLFEYFSETQRNKGNFPGRFSGRQFSNSRSEMNVSTLELGDSALYLCASSLTSPSNNEQFFGPGTRLTVL.